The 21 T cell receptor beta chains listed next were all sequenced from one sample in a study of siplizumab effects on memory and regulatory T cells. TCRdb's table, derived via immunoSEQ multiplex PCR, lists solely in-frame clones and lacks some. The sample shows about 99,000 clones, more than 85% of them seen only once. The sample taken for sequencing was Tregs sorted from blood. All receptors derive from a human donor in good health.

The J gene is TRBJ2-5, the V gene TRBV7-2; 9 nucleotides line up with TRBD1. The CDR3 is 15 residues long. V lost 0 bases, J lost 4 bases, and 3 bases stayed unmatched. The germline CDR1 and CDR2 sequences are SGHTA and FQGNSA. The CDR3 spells CASSLAGTGTETQYF. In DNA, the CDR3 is TGTGCCAGCAGCTTAGCCGGGACAGGGACAGAGACCCAGTACTTC.

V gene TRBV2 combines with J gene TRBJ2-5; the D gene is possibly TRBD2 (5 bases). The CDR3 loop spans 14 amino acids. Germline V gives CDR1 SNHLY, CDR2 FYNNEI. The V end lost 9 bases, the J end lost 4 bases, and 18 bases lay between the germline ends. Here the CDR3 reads CASTTPRALETQYF. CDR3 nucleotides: TGTGCCAGTACCACCCCGAGGGCCCTAGAGACCCAGTACTTC.

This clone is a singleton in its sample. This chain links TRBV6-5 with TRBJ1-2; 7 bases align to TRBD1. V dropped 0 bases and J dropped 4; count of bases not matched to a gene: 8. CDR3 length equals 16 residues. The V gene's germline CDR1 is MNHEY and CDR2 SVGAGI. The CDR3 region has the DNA TGTGCCAGCAGTTACTCGGTATTGGGACAGCGCTATGGCTACACCTTC. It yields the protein CASSYSVLGQRYGYTF.

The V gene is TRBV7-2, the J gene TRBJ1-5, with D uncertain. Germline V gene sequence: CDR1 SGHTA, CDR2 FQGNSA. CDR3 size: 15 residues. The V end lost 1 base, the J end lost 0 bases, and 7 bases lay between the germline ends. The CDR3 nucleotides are TGTGCCAGCAGCTTAGGTGTACTTAGCAATCAGCCCCAGCATTTT. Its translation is CASSLGVLSNQPQHF.

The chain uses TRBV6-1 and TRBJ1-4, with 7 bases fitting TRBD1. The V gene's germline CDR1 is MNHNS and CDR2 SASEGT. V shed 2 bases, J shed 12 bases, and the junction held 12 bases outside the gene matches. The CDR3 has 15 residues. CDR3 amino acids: CASSELNRGYSELFF. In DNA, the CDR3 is TGTGCCAGCAGTGAACTAAACAGGGGCTATTCGGAACTGTTTTTT.

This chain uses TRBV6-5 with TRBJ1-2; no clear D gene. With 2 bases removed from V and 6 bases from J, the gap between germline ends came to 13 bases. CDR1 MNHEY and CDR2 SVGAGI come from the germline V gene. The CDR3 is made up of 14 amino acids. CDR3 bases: TGTGCCAGCAGTTACCGATGGAGCTATAATGGCTACACCTTC. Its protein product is CASSYRWSYNGYTF.

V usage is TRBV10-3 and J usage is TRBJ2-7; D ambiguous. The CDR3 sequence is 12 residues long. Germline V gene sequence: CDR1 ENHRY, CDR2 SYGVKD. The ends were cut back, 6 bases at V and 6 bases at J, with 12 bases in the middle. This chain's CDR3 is CAISPDLAEQYF. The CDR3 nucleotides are TGTGCCATCAGCCCGGACCTCGCCGAGCAGTACTTC.

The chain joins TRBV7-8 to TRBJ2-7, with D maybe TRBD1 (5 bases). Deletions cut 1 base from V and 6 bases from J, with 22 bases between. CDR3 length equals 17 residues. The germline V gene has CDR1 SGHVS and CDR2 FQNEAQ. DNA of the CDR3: TGTGCCAGCAGCTTAGGATTAGGATTAGGGGTCGGGCCCGAGCAGTACTTC. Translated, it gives CASSLGLGLGVGPEQYF.

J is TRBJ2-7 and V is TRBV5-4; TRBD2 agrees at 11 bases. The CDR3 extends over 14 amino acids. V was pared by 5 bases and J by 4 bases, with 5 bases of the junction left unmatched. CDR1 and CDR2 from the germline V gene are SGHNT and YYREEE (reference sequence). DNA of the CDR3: TGTGCCAGCAGACCGGGACTAGCGGCTTACGAGCAGTACTTC. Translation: CASRPGLAAYEQYF.

The CDR3 region is CASSTWDTITDTQYF. In nucleotides, the CDR3 is TGTGCCAGCAGTACCTGGGACACCATCACAGATACGCAGTATTTT. The chain links TRBV2 to TRBJ2-3; tentatively, D is TRBD1 (6 bases). CDR3 length: 15 residues. Germline-derived CDR1 and CDR2 are SNHLY and FYNNEI. Trimming pared 5 bases from V and 2 bases from J, leaving 14 bases between.

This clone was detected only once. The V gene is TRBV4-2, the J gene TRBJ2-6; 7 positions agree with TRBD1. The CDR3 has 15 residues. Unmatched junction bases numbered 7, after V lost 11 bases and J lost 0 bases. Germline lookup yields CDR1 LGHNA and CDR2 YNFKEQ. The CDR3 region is CAGSQGSSGANVLTF. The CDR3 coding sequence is TGTGCCGGATCACAGGGGAGCTCTGGGGCCAACGTCCTGACTTTC.

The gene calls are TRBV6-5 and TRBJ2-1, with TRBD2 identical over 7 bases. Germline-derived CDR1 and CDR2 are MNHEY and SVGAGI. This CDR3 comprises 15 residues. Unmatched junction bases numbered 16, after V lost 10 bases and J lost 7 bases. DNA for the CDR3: TGTGCCACCTCATCTCTAAGCTACGGGAGGAATGAGCAGTTCTTC. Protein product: CATSSLSYGRNEQFF.

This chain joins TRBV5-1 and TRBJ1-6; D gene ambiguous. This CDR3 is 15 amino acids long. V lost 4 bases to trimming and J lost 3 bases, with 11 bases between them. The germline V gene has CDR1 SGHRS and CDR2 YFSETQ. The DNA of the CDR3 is TGCGCCAGCAGCAGCCACGGGGACTATAATTCACCCCTCCACTTT. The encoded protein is CASSSHGDYNSPLHF.

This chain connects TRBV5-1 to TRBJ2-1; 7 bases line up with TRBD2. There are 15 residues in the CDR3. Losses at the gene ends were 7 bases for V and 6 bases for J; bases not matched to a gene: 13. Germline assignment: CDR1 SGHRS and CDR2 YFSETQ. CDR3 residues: CASRPLASGTNEQFF. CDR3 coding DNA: TGCGCCAGCCGGCCCTTGGCTAGCGGAACCAATGAGCAGTTCTTC.

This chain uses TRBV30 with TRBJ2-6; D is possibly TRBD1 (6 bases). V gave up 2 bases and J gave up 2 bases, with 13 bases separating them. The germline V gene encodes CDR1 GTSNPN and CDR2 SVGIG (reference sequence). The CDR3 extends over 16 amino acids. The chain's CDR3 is CAWSPQGIPGANVLTF. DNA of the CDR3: TGTGCCTGGAGTCCACAGGGTATCCCTGGGGCCAACGTCCTGACTTTC.

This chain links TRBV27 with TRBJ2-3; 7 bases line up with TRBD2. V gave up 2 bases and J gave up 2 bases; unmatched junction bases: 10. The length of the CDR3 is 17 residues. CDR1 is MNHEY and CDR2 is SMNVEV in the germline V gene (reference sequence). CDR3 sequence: CASSLLGLRSYTDTQYF. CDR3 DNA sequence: TGTGCCAGCAGTTTACTGGGACTAAGAAGCTACACAGATACGCAGTATTTT.

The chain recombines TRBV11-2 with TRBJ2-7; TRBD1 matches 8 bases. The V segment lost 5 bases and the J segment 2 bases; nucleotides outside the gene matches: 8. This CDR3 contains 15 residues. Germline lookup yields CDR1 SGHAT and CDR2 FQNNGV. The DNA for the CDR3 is TGTGCCAGCAGCATGTGGCAGGGGGCTGCCTACGAGCAGTACTTC. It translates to CASSMWQGAAYEQYF.

The CDR3 loop reads CASSPTRAGANVLTF. DNA of the CDR3: TGTGCCAGCTCACCAACCAGGGCTGGGGCCAACGTCCTGACTTTC. The chain couples TRBV18 to TRBJ2-6; tentative D call: TRBD1 (5 bases). Trimming shortened V by 2 bases and J by 2 bases, and 7 bases separated the two germline ends. This CDR3 contains 15 residues. Germline V lookup: CDR1 KGHSH, CDR2 LQKENI.

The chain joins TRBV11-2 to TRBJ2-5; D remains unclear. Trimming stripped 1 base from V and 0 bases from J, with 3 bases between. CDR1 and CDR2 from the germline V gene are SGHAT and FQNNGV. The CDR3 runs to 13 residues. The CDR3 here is CASSLGYQETQYF. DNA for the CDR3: TGTGCCAGCAGCTTAGGGTACCAAGAGACCCAGTACTTC.

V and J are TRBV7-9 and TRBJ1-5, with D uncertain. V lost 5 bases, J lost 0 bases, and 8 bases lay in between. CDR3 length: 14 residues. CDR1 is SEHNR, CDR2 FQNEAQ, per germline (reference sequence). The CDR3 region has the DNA TGTGCCAGCAGCCCGGACTATAGCAATCAGCCCCAGCATTTT. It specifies CASSPDYSNQPQHF.

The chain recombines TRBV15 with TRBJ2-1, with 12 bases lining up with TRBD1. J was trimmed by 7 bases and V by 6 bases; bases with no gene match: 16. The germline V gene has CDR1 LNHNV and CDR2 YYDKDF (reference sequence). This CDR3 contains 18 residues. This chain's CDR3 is CATRAQRPGQGARNEQFF. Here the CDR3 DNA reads TGTGCCACCAGAGCACAACGACCGGGACAGGGGGCGAGGAATGAGCAGTTCTTC.